This T cell receptor (beta chain) was obtained from a study of cytomegalovirus exposure and HLA in healthy donors. Study-wide results and limits: Later analysis revealed greater clonal expansion in HLA-associated TCR beta chains than in equally common others. Some TCR beta chains (roughly 160 of them) were listed as cytomegalovirus-associated. The HLA-A and HLA-B alleles of most subjects were reportedly predicted accurately from TCR beta sequences. There were reportedly fewer N-insertions in an Asian-associated ancestry cluster than the approximately 670-donor mean, in a later analysis.

13 Jbeta primers and 60 Vbeta primers were used for the PCR. Profiling relied on immunoSEQ multiplex PCR, and the TCRdb table lists in-frame clones only, not all of them. The data show approximately 100,000 clones, 70% seen once. Only a few counts were recorded for this clone. Antigen: not known. The sample was PBMCs. The source is a man aged 40-50 years in good health and CMV-seropositive.

CDR3 protein: CASSPPGGGTYNEQFF. The CDR3 DNA reads TGTGCCAGCAGCCCCCCCGGCGGCGGGACCTACAATGAGCAGTTCTTC. The V and J genes are TRBV5-6 and TRBJ2-1, with D maybe TRBD2 (6 bases). The CDR3 has 16 residues. Trimming took off 4 bases at V and 2 bases at J, with 16 bases between the two ends. Germline V CDR1 and CDR2: SGHDT, YYEEEE.